Listed below are T cell receptor beta chains from one sample, sequenced in a study of T-cell reconstitution after alpha-beta-depleted transplantation in children. MiXCR, run by TCRdb on the PCR reads, gives a single entry per CDR3 protein. The profile shows about 610,000 distinct CDR3 sequences, over 20% of them singletons. This sample comprised PBMCs, obtained before TCRalphabeta/CD19-depleted stem cell transplant. These receptors came from a boy under two years old with Wiskott-Aldrich syndrome, due to receive a stem cell transplant. Each CDR3 is given with its conserved first and last residue. A D gene is named only where the DNA matches it firmly. Clone sizes are given selectively: once, few, many, or a class where the clone is expanded.

TRBD2	.	TRBV12-3/TRBV12-4	TRBJ2-7	TGTGCCAGCAGTCCAGCGGGAGTCGAGCAGTACTTC	CASSPAGVEQYF
TRBD2	.	TRBV28	TRBJ2-1	TGTGCCAGCAGTTTCTGGCGGGAGCAGAGTGAGCAGTTCTTC	CASSFWREQSEQFF
.	few	TRBV7-6	TRBJ2-7	TGTGCCAGCAGCTTATCAAATGCAGGGGTGGATTTTTACGAGCAGTACTTC	CASSLSNAGVDFYEQYF
.	few	TRBV19	TRBJ1-2	TGTGCCAGTAGTACGAGGGACCGCGAGTATGGCTACACCTTC	CASSTRDREYGYTF
.	.	TRBV5-1	TRBJ2-2	TGCGCCAGCAGGTTGACCGTCGGGGAGGCCGGGGAGCTGTTTTTT	CASRLTVGEAGELFF
.	few	TRBV12-3/TRBV12-4	TRBJ1-2	TGTGCCAGCAGTTCGGGGACTCTCCGTCCCACCTTC	CASSSGTLRPTF
TRBD1	.	TRBV5-6	TRBJ1-2	TGTGCCAGCAGACGGGACAGGTTAAACTATGGCTACACCTTC	CASRRDRLNYGYTF
.	.	TRBV12-3/TRBV12-4	TRBJ2-7	TGTGCCAGCAGCTGGGACATAACTACCTACGAGCAGTACTTC	CASSWDITTYEQYF
TRBD2	few	TRBV29-1	TRBJ2-3	TGCAGCGTCCAAAGGCTCCTAGCGGGGCTCACAGATACGCAGTATTTT	CSVQRLLAGLTDTQYF
.	few	TRBV11-1	TRBJ2-5	TGTGCCAGCAGCTTTGGGGGGAGATACGAGACCCAGTACTTC	CASSFGGRYETQYF
.	few	TRBV7-3	TRBJ2-3	TGTGCCAGCAGCTTATCACCCCCAGGCACAGATACGCAGTATTTT	CASSLSPPGTDTQYF
.	.	TRBV12-3/TRBV12-4	TRBJ1-2	TGTGCCAGCAGTTTAAAGGGCAGGGGCGGCTACACCTTC	CASSLKGRGGYTF
.	.	TRBV14	TRBJ1-2	TGTGCCAGCAGCCAAGTCGGCGGCAACTATGGCTACACCTTC	CASSQVGGNYGYTF
.	.	TRBV2	TRBJ2-1	TGTGCCAGCCGGGACCTTCGGAATGAGCAGTTCTTC	CASRDLRNEQFF
TRBD1	few	TRBV6-1	TRBJ2-2	TGTGCCAGCAGACGACAGGGAAGCGGGGAGCTGTTTTTT	CASRRQGSGELFF
.	.	TRBV7-3	TRBJ2-1	TGTGCCAGCAGCTTACGTAACCAACCCAATGAGCAGTTCTTC	CASSLRNQPNEQFF
.	.	TRBV5-6	TRBJ1-2	TGTGCCAGCAGCTCCAGGTTTTGGGACTATGGCTACACCTTC	CASSSRFWDYGYTF
TRBD1	few	TRBV12-3/TRBV12-4	TRBJ2-1	TGTGCCAGCAGTTTAGTAGGGACAGGGAGCCATGAGCAGTTCTTC	CASSLVGTGSHEQFF
.	few	TRBV20-1	TRBJ2-7	TGCAGTGCTAGAAGGGGACTGGGGGACGAGCAGTACTTC	CSARRGLGDEQYF
TRBD1	few	TRBV10-3	TRBJ1-2	TGTGCCATCAGTGACTCCTGGACAGGCGACTATGGCTACACCTTC	CAISDSWTGDYGYTF
.	few	TRBV10-3	TRBJ2-1	TGTGCCATCAGTTCGGGGGCAGGAAACAATGAGCAGTTCTTC	CAISSGAGNNEQFF
TRBD1	.	TRBV20-1	TRBJ2-3	TGCAGTGCTAGTGGGACAGGGGTAGATACGCAGTATTTT	CSASGTGVDTQYF
.	.	TRBV20-1	TRBJ2-3	TGCAGTGCTCCTACGCAGGGTACAGATACGCAGTATTTT	CSAPTQGTDTQYF
.	many	TRBV20-1	TRBJ2-7	TGCAGTGCTAGCCGTGGAATCTACGAGCAGTACTTC	CSASRGIYEQYF
TRBD2	.	TRBV12-3/TRBV12-4	TRBJ2-1	TGTGCCAGCAGTTTGAGGCTAGCGGGAGGGATACCTTACAATGAGCAGTTCTTC	CASSLRLAGGIPYNEQFF